This is a list of T cell receptor beta chains from one sample in a study of T cell repertoires in cytomegalovirus infection. Each CDR3 protein is one row after TCRdb ran MiXCR on the reads. This table has around 320,000 distinct CDR3 sequences, over 7.5% appearing once. Sequences were obtained from PBMCs. The source is a human donor in good health (CMV status not recorded). Some clones in this sample may be carry-over from other donors' samples. The CDR3 runs from the conserved cysteine through the conserved F or W. A D gene is named only where the DNA matches it firmly. For some rows the clone size is stated as once, few or many, or as a class when expanded; others skip it.

D	size	J	V	DNA	CDR3
-	few	TRBJ2-3	TRBV10-3	TGTGCCACCAACAGCATGGGGAAGGGCACAGATACGCAGTATTTT	CATNSMGKGTDTQYF
TRBD1	-	TRBJ2-2	TRBV7-8	TGTGCCAGCAGCTTAAGGGGACAGGGCTCCGGGGAGCTGTTTTTT	CASSLRGQGSGELFF
-	-	TRBJ2-1	TRBV27	TGTGCCAGCAGTCCAGGGCAGTTTTACAATGAGCAGTTCTTC	CASSPGQFYNEQFF
-	-	TRBJ1-5	TRBV6-1	TGTGCCAGCAGGCAGGGGTATAGCAATCAGCCCCAGCATTTT	CASRQGYSNQPQHF
TRBD2	many	TRBJ2-3	TRBV7-2	TGTGCCAGCAGCCGCGGGGGGGCTCCTTTCACAGATACGCAGTATTTT	CASSRGGAPFTDTQYF
-	many	TRBJ2-1	TRBV7-2	TGTGCCAGCAGCCCGCGGAAAGGGCTAACTGAGCAGTTCTTC	CASSPRKGLTEQFF
-	few	TRBJ2-7	TRBV7-8	TGTGCCAGCGTAGAAGGAGGGGGCTGGAACGAGCAGTACTTC	CASVEGGGWNEQYF
-	many	TRBJ2-2	TRBV7-2	TGTGCCAGCAGCCCGGGACTTACCACCGGGGAGCTGTTTTTT	CASSPGLTTGELFF
-	few	TRBJ2-5	TRBV11-2	TGTGCCAGCAGCTTCGAAAACCTTCGGAAAGAGACCCAGTACTTC	CASSFENLRKETQYF
-	-	TRBJ2-6	TRBV3-1	TGTGCCAGCAGCCAAGCTGGGGCCAACGTCCTGACTTTC	CASSQAGANVLTF
-	many	TRBJ1-2	TRBV28	TGTGCCAGCAGTTTGGGGGGCATTGCTGACTATGGCTACACCTTC	CASSLGGIADYGYTF
TRBD1	many	TRBJ1-2	TRBV7-2	TGTGCCAGCAGCCTCAAGGGACAGCCTGCGGCCTATGGCTACACCTTC	CASSLKGQPAAYGYTF
TRBD2	many	TRBJ2-7	TRBV20-1	TGCAGTGCTAGAGATTTTAGCGGGAGCCAGGGCGAGCAGTACTTC	CSARDFSGSQGEQYF
-	-	TRBJ2-1	TRBV19	TGTGCCAGTAGTATCCTCAGGGAAAGGAGAAATGAGCAGTTCTTC	CASSILRERRNEQFF
-	-	TRBJ1-2	TRBV28	TGTGCCAGCAGGCGGGGGGCCCTCGAAAGTGGCTACACCTTC	CASRRGALESGYTF
-	-	TRBJ2-7	TRBV6-5	TGTGCCAGCAGTTACAATTCGGACATCCCCTACGAGCAGTACTTC	CASSYNSDIPYEQYF
-	many	TRBJ1-4	TRBV7-9	TGTGCCAGCTCCACGGAGGATGAAAAACTGTTTTTT	CASSTEDEKLFF
-	many	TRBJ2-7	TRBV6-1	TGTGCCAGCAGTGAAGAGGTGGGGACCCCCTACGAGCAGTACTTC	CASSEEVGTPYEQYF
-	few	TRBJ2-7	TRBV28	TGTGCCAGCAGCGATAAATCTGTATACGAGCAGTACTTC	CASSDKSVYEQYF
-	-	TRBJ2-3	TRBV27	TGTGCCAGCAGTTTTGCGAGAAGCACAGATACGCAGTATTTT	CASSFARSTDTQYF
TRBD2	many	TRBJ2-1	TRBV4-1	TGCGCCAGCAGCCAAGACCCGAGCGGGAGTTTCTACAATGAGCAGTTCTTC	CASSQDPSGSFYNEQFF
-	few	TRBJ1-5	TRBV10-2	TGCGCCAGCAGTGAGGTTCAGGGTGTGGGCAATCAGCCCCAGCATTTT	CASSEVQGVGNQPQHF
-	few	TRBJ1-6	TRBV3-1	TGTGCCAGCAGCCAAATCGACAGGAAGGATAATTCACCCCTCCACTTT	CASSQIDRKDNSPLHF
-	many	TRBJ1-6	TRBV6-2/TRBV6-3	TGTGCCAGCAGTTACCATCTTCGGCCTCAGCGGGGGTCACCCCTCCACTTT	CASSYHLRPQRGSPLHF
-	few	TRBJ1-1	TRBV7-3	TGTGCCAGCAGCGTCGGGCGTGATGAAGCTTTCTTT	CASSVGRDEAFF
-	few	TRBJ2-7	TRBV6-2/TRBV6-3	TGTGCCAGCTCAAAGGCGGGCAGCCCGAAGACACTTTACTTC	CASSKAGSPKTLYF
TRBD2	-	TRBJ2-3	TRBV3-1	TGTGCCAGCAGCGCCCCGGGACTAGCGGGAGAGCGAGATACGCAGTATTTT	CASSAPGLAGERDTQYF
-	few	TRBJ2-3	TRBV7-2	TGTGCCAGCAGCCTTAGCCTTACTAGCACAGATACGCAGTATTTT	CASSLSLTSTDTQYF
-	many	TRBJ2-3	TRBV6-1	TGTGCCAGCACCGACGCAGGGGTTAGCACAGATACGCAGTATTTT	CASTDAGVSTDTQYF
-	-	TRBJ1-4	TRBV12-3/TRBV12-4	TGTGCCAGCAGTTTGGGGCTCCTCAATGAAAAACTGTTTTTT	CASSLGLLNEKLFF
-	few	TRBJ1-5	TRBV27	TGTGCCAGCAGTTTACAAGGACAGAATCAGCCCCAGCATTTT	CASSLQGQNQPQHF
-	many	TRBJ1-1	TRBV7-2	TGTGCCAGCAGCTTCTCGGCGTCTACTGAAGCTTTCTTT	CASSFSASTEAFF
TRBD1	few	TRBJ1-1	TRBV7-4	TGTGCCAGCAGCCCGACCTGGACAGGGAAACAGGTCACTGAAGCTTTCTTT	CASSPTWTGKQVTEAFF
-	few	TRBJ2-1	TRBV12-3/TRBV12-4	TGTGCCAGCAGGTTCGCCAGCGGGGACAACAATGAGCAGTTCTTC	CASRFASGDNNEQFF
-	-	TRBJ2-2	TRBV4-2	TGTGCCAGCAGCCAAGAACCCCCGGGCTCGAACACCGGGGAGCTGTTTTTT	CASSQEPPGSNTGELFF
-	few	TRBJ2-3	TRBV28	TGTGCCAGCAGAGCTGGCACTAGCACAGATACGCAGTATTTT	CASRAGTSTDTQYF
-	few	TRBJ2-3	TRBV12-3/TRBV12-4	TGTGCCAGCAGTCCCCAAGGGTGGTCGGGGACAGATACGCAGTATTTT	CASSPQGWSGTDTQYF
-	many	TRBJ2-5	TRBV7-6	TGTGCCAGCAGCCCCCGGGACTTGTACCAAGAGACCCAGTACTTC	CASSPRDLYQETQYF
-	few	TRBJ2-5	TRBV12-3/TRBV12-4	TGTGCCAGCACCCTAAACAGGGCCCCCCAGTACTTC	CASTLNRAPQYF
TRBD2	many	TRBJ2-5	TRBV3-1	TGTGCCAGCAGCCAGGGGGAACTAGCGGGACAAGAGACCCAGTACTTC	CASSQGELAGQETQYF